This is a list of T cell receptor beta chains from one sample in a study of OX40 agonist ivuxolimab in advanced cancers. Repertoires were generated with immunoSEQ multiplex PCR, while TCRdb's copy carries only in-frame clones and drops some. Among tens of thousands of clones, around 83% were seen once, and the ten largest hold 0.2% to 0.25%. The material sequenced was CD4+ or CD8+ T cells sorted from blood, taken in a trial of the OX40 agonist ivuxolimab. The receptor set was obtained from an adult with an advanced solid tumor such as melanoma, head and neck, liver or kidney cancer. CDR3s include the opening cysteine and the closing phenylalanine or tryptophan. The D gene is left open where the match is weak. The size entry is marked missing in some rows and otherwise reads once, few, many or a size class.

j_call	clone_size	v_call	d_call	cdr3_nt	cdr3_aa
TRBJ1-4	-	TRBV28	-	TGTGCCAGCAGTTACAGGAGCCAACTGTTTTTT	CASSYRSQLFF
TRBJ2-6	once	TRBV7-8	-	TGTGCCAGCAGCTTAGGACAGCGAACTAACTCTGGGGCCAACGTCCTGACTTTC	CASSLGQRTNSGANVLTF
TRBJ2-2	-	TRBV9	-	TGTGCCAGCAGCGAGTCCCCAGGGGTTACCGGGGAGCTGTTTTTT	CASSESPGVTGELFF
TRBJ2-1	-	TRBV5-6	TRBD2	TGTGCCAGCAGCTTAACCGGGACTAGCAATGAGCAGTTCTTC	CASSLTGTSNEQFF
TRBJ2-6	-	TRBV5-1	-	TGCGCCAGCAGATTGAGACCCCTCTCTGGGGCCAACGTCCTGACTTTC	CASRLRPLSGANVLTF
TRBJ2-1	-	TRBV9	-	TGTGCCAGCAGCCCAGTAGGCAGCGCCTACAATGAGCAGTTCTTC	CASSPVGSAYNEQFF
TRBJ2-3	-	TRBV12-5	-	TGTGCTAGTGGCTCCGATGGGGGTACGCGTTATTTT	CASGSDGGTRYF
TRBJ1-1	-	TRBV5-1	-	TGCGCCAGCAGCTTGCGGCAGGGGCCGAACACTGAAGCTTTCTTT	CASSLRQGPNTEAFF
TRBJ1-6	-	TRBV6-6	-	TGTGCCAGCAGTCCGACGCCGGGGGCTGGGTCACCCCTCCACTTT	CASSPTPGAGSPLHF
TRBJ1-2	-	TRBV2	TRBD1	TGTGCCTGCAGTGAGAGGGACAGGATCTCTGGGGGCTACACCTTC	CACSERDRISGGYTF
TRBJ1-2	-	TRBV6-1	-	TGTGCCAGCACTAGAACAGGGATTGGAGATGGCTACACCTTC	CASTRTGIGDGYTF
TRBJ2-7	few	TRBV6-4	TRBD1	TGTGCCAGCAGTTGGGACAGTGGGTCCGAGCAGTACTTC	CASSWDSGSEQYF
TRBJ2-6	-	TRBV30	-	TGTGCCTGGTCTGGGGCCAACGTCCTGACTTTC	CAWSGANVLTF
TRBJ2-5	-	TRBV29-1	-	TGCAGCGAGACCCCGGGACTCAACCAAGAGACCCAGTACTTC	CSETPGLNQETQYF
TRBJ2-3	-	TRBV18	-	TGTGCCAGCTCACCACTGGAGTCTCTTAGGACAGATACGCAGTATTTT	CASSPLESLRTDTQYF
TRBJ2-2	once	TRBV10-1	-	TGCGCCAGCAGTAAGACCGGGACAACGAACACCGGGGAGCTGTTTTTT	CASSKTGTTNTGELFF
TRBJ2-5	-	TRBV5-4	-	TGTGCCAGCAGTCGTACACTAGCAGACGAGACCCAGTACTTC	CASSRTLADETQYF
TRBJ2-2	-	TRBV5-1	TRBD2	TGCGCCAGCAGCTTGCTAGCGGGTTGGGACACCGGGGAGCTGTTTTTT	CASSLLAGWDTGELFF
TRBJ2-1	-	TRBV10-3	-	TGTGCCATCAGTGAGTTCTACAATGAGCAGTTCTTC	CAISEFYNEQFF
TRBJ1-1	-	TRBV15	-	TGTGCCACCAGCAGATTTTACATTGGGGGGGCTGAAGCTTTCTTT	CATSRFYIGGAEAFF
TRBJ1-1	-	TRBV9	-	TGTGCCAGCAGCTCCGATTGGGTGATGAACACTGAAGCTTTCTTT	CASSSDWVMNTEAFF
TRBJ2-5	-	TRBV2	-	TGTGCCAGCAGTGAAAACGGGTTAAGGAAGACCCAGTACTTC	CASSENGLRKTQYF